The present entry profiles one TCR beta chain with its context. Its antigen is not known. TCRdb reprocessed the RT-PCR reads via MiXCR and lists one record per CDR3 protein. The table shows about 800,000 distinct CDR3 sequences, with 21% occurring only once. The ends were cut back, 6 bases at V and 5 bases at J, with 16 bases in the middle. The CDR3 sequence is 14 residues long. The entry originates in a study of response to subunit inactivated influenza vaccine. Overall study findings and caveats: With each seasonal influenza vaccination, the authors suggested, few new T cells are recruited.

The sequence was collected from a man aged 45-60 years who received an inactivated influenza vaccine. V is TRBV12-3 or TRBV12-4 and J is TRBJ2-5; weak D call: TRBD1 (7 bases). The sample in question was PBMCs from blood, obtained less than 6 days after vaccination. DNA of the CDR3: TGTGCCAGCAGACCACAGGGGAGGTGGGAGACCCAGTACTTC. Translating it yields CASRPQGRWETQYF.